A single sample is the source of the 2 T cell receptor beta chains below, sequenced in a study of T cell responses to AZD1222 COVID-19 vaccine. Profiled with immunoSEQ multiplex PCR; TCRdb holds only in-frame clones, not every one. The table shows more than 85,000 clones, with 86% occurring only once. The material sequenced was peripheral blood, taken on day 0 of AZD1222 vaccination. The origin of the receptors is an adult in good health.

The chain has TRBV5-4 and TRBJ2-5; 8 bases align to TRBD2. Looked up from germline, CDR1 is SGHNT and CDR2 is YYREEE (reference sequence). CDR3 length: 13 residues. Trimming cost V 4 bases and J 4 bases; bases outside gene matches: 3. CDR3 region: CASSPAGGETQYF. The CDR3 bases are TGTGCCAGCAGCCCGGCGGGGGGAGAGACCCAGTACTTC.

The V and J genes are TRBV7-2 and TRBJ2-5; the match to TRBD1 covers 12 bases. CDR1 is SGHTA and CDR2 is FQGNSA in the germline V gene. This CDR3 spans 17 amino acids. V dropped 5 bases and J dropped 3; count of bases not matched to a gene: 10. As DNA, the CDR3 is TGTGCCAGCAGCCTCCCCCCGGGACAGGGGGCTGAAGAGACCCAGTACTTC. Translated: CASSLPPGQGAEETQYF. The full variable domain, in which reference TRBV7-2 and TRBJ2-5 provide the parts outside the CDR3, is GAGVSQSPSNKVTEKGKDVELRCDPISGHTALYWYRQSLGQGLEFLIYFQGNSAPDKSGLPSDRFSAERTGGSVSTLTIQRTQQEDSAVYLCASSLPPGQGAEETQYFGPGTRLLVL.